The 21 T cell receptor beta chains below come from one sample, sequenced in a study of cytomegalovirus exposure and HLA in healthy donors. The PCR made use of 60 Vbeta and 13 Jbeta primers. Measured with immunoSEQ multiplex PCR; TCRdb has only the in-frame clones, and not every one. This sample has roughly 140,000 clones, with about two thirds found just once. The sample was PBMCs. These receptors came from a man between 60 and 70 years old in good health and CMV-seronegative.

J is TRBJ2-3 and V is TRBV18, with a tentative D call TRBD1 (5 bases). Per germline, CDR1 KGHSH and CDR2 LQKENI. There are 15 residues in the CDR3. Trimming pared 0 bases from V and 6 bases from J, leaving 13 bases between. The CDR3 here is CASSPPSRVVDTQYF. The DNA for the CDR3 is TGTGCCAGCTCACCACCAAGCAGGGTAGTGGATACGCAGTATTTT.

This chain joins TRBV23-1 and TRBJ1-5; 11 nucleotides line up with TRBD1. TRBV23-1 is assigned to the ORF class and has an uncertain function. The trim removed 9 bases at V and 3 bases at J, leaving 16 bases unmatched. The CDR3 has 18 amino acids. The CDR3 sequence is CASPGTGGEVWDNQPQHF. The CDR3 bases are TGCGCCAGTCCTGGGACAGGGGGTGAAGTGTGGGACAATCAGCCCCAGCATTTT.

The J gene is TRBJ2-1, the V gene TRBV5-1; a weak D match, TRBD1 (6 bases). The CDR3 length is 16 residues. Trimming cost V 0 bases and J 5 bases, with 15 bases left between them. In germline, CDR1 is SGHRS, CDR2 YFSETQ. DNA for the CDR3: TGCGCCAGCAGCTTGGCCGCAGGGGTGGGTAACAATGAGCAGTTCTTC. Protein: CASSLAAGVGNNEQFF.

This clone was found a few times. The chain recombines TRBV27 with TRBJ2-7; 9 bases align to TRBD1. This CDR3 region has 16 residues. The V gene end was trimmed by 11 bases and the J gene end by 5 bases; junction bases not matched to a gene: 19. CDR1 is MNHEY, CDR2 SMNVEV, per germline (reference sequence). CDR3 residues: CAGLKGTGWVGDEQYF. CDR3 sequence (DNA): TGTGCCGGCCTAAAAGGGACAGGGTGGGTTGGGGACGAGCAGTACTTC.

The CDR3: CARSFGRYTGELFF. The CDR3 DNA is TGTGCCAGAAGCTTCGGGAGGTACACCGGGGAGCTGTTTTTT. The chain couples TRBV5-3 to TRBJ2-2, with TRBD2 matching 7 bases. TRBV5-3 is filed as an ORF, its function uncertain. CDR3 length equals 14 residues. Trimming cost V 2 bases and J 3 bases; bases outside gene matches: 1.

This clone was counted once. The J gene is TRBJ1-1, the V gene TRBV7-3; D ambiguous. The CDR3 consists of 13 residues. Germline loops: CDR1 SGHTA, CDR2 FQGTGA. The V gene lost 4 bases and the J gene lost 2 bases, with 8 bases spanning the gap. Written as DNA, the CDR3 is TGTGCCAGCAGCTCCCGAGCTAACACTGAAGCTTTCTTT. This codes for CASSSRANTEAFF. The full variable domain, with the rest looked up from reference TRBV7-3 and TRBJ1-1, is GAGVSQTPSNKVTEKGKYVELRCDPISGHTALYWYRQSLGQGPEFLIYFQGTGAADDSGLPNDRFFAVRPEGSVSTLKIQRTERGDSAVYLCASSSRANTEAFFGQGTRLTVV.

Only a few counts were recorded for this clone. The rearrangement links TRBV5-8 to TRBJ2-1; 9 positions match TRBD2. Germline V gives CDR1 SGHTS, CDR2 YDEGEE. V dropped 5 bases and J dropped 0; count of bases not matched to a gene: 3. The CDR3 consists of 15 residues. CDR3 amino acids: CASRTSGSSYNEQFF. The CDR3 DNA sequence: TGTGCCAGCAGGACTAGCGGAAGCTCCTACAATGAGCAGTTCTTC.

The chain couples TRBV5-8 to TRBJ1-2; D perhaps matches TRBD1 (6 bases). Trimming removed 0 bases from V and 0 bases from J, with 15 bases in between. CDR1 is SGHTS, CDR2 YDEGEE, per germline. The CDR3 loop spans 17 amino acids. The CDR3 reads CASSLEAGALANYGYTF. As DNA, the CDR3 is TGTGCCAGCAGCTTGGAGGCAGGGGCCCTAGCTAACTATGGCTACACCTTC.

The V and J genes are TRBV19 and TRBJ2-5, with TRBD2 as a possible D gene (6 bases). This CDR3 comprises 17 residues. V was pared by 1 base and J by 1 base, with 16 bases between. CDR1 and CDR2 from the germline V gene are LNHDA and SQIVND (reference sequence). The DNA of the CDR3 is TGTGCCAGTAGTATAGGAACCGGGGGTTCGTCCCAAGAGACCCAGTACTTC. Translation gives CASSIGTGGSSQETQYF. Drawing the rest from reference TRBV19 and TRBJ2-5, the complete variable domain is DGGITQSPKYLFRKEGQNVTLSCEQNLNHDAMYWYRQDPGQGLRLIYYSQIVNDFQKGDIAEGYSVSREKKESFPLTVTSAQKNPTAFYLCASSIGTGGSSQETQYFGPGTRLLVL.

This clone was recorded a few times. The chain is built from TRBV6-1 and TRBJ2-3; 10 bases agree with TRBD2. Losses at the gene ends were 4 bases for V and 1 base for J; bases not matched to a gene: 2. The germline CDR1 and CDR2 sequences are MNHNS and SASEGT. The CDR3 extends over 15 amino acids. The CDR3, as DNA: TGTGCCAGCAGTGGAAGCGGGGGGGGCACAGATACGCAGTATTTT. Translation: CASSGSGGGTDTQYF.

The CDR3 bases are TGTGCCAGCAGCGTTGGGGGGGGAGAGGGGGAGACCCAGTACTTC. This translates into CASSVGGGEGETQYF. The V gene is TRBV7-3, the J gene TRBJ2-5, with 7 positions matching TRBD2. CDR1 is SGHTA, CDR2 FQGTGA, per germline. J lost 5 bases, V lost 5 bases, and 11 bases had no gene match. The CDR3 runs to 15 residues.

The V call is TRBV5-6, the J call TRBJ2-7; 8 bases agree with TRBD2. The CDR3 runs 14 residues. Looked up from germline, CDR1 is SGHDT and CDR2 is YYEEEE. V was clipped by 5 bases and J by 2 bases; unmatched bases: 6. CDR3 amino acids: CASSLSGSPYEQYF. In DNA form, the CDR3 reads TGTGCCAGCAGTCTAAGCGGGAGTCCCTACGAGCAGTACTTC.

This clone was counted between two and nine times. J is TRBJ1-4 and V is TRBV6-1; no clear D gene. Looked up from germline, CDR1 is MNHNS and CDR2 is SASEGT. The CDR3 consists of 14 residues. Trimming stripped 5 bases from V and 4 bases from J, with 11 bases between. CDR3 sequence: CASSNNRGNEKLFF. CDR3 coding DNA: TGTGCCAGCAGTAATAATCGGGGTAATGAAAAACTGTTTTTT.

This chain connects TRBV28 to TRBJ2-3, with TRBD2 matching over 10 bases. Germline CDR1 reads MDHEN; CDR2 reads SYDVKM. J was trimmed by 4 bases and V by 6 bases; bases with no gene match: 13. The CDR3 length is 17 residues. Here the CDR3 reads CASSSSGLAGDSDTQYF. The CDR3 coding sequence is TGTGCCAGCAGCTCCTCGGGGCTAGCGGGAGACTCAGATACGCAGTATTTT.

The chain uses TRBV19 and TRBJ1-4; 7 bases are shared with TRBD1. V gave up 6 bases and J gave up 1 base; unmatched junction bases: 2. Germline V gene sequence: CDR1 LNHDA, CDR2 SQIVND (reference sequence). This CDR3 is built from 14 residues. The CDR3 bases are TGTGCCAGTAGCCGGACAGGAACTAATGAAAAACTGTTTTTT. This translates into CASSRTGTNEKLFF.

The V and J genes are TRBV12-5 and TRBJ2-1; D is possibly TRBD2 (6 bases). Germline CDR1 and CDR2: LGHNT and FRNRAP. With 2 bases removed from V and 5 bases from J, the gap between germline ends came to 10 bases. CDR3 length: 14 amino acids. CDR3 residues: CASGLYGSHNEQFF. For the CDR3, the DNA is TGTGCTAGTGGTTTGTACGGGAGTCACAATGAGCAGTTCTTC.

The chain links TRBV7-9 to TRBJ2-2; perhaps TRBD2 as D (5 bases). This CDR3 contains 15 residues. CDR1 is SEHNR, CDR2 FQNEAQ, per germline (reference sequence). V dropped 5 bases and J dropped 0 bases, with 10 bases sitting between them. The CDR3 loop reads CASSRGSSNTGELFF. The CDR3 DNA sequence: TGTGCCAGCAGCCGAGGGTCCTCGAACACCGGGGAGCTGTTTTTT. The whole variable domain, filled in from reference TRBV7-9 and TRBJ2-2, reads DTGVSQNPRHKITKRGQNVTFRCDPISEHNRLYWYRQTLGQGPEFLTYFQNEAQLEKSRLLSDRFSAERPKGSFSTLEIQRTEQGDSAMYLCASSRGSSNTGELFFGEGSRLTVL.

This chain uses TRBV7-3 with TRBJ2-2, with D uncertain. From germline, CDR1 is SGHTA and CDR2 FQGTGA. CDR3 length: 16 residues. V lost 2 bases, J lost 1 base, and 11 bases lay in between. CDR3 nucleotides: TGTGCCAGCAGCTTAGGCGGATCTAAGAACACCGGGGAGCTGTTTTTT. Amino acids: CASSLGGSKNTGELFF.

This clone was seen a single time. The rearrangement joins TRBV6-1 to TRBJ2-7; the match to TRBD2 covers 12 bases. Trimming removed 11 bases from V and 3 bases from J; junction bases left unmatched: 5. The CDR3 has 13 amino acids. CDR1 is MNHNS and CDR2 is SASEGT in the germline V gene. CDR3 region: CALGLAGIYEQYF. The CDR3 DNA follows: TGTGCCCTAGGACTAGCGGGAATCTACGAGCAGTACTTC.

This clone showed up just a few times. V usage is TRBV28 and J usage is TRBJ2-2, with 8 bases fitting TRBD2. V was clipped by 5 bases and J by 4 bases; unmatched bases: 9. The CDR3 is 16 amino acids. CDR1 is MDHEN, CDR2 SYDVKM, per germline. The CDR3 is CASSPGERERTGELFF. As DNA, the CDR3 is TGTGCCAGCAGTCCCGGCGAGCGGGAGCGCACCGGGGAGCTGTTTTTT.

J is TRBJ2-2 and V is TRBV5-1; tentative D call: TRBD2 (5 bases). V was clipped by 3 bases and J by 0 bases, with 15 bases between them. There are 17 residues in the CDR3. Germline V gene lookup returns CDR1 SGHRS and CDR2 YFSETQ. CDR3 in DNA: TGCGCCAGCAGCTCGGGGTCTGGCGGCACGAACACCGGGGAGCTGTTTTTT. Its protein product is CASSSGSGGTNTGELFF.